This T cell receptor beta chain was recovered during a study of T cell responses to AZD1222 COVID-19 vaccine. The assay was immunoSEQ multiplex PCR, and TCRdb's table has in-frame clones only and misses some. The sample lists around 100,000 clones, 88% occurring once. Study-level results: Spike-specific TCR depth and breadth grew after two AZD1222 doses. Sampled repertoires all dated from after the peak T cell response.

This clone was observed once. What it binds is unknown. Germline values: CDR1 MNHEY, CDR2 SMNVEV (reference sequence). V trimming: 2 bases; J trimming: 8 bases; junction bases outside the gene matches: 12. This CDR3 spans 17 amino acids. This sequence was found in an adult in good health. The sequences come from peripheral blood, collected on day 0 of AZD1222 vaccination. The chain links TRBV27 to TRBJ1-6; TRBD1 aligns across 7 bases. CDR3 sequence reads: CASSLGPGRGLDSPLHF. CDR3 DNA sequence: TGTGCCAGCAGTTTAGGCCCCGGCAGGGGGTTGGATTCACCCCTCCACTTT.